This T cell receptor beta chain was captured in a study of blood T cell repertoires in COVID-19. Study-level information: Acute-phase and convalescent COVID-19 samples originated in the United States, Italy and Spain.

This CDR3 has 14 residues. Germline CDR1 and CDR2: SEHNR and FQNEAQ (reference sequence). V lost 2 bases and J lost 6, with 8 bases in between. Authors' data handling: Reference gene primer amplification yielded estimated nucleated cell counts. Measured with immunoSEQ multiplex PCR; TCRdb has only the in-frame clones, and not every one. The D gene and trimming were derived from the DNA, and the V and J assignments and clone size from that table. The table has a few hundred thousand clones, around nine tenths seen once. Only a few counts were recorded for this clone. Other DNA variants within this sample encode the same CDR3.

The V call is TRBV7-9, the J call TRBJ1-6; D is ambiguous. This TCR derives from a man between 18 and 29 years old with COVID-19, enrolled during active disease. The source material was peripheral blood. As DNA, the CDR3 is TGTGCCAGCAGCTTACCAGGAGGTAATTCACCCCTCCACTTT. Residues: CASSLPGGNSPLHF.